The T cell receptor beta chain under discussion was sequenced for a study of T cells in Graves' hyperthyroidism and ophthalmopathy. Using RNA transcripts as the source, TCR beta CDR3 regions were amplified. The HTBI primer set served for first-round RT-PCR of the TCR CDR3. TCRdb passed the multiplex PCR reads through MiXCR, listing each CDR3 protein once. The data show about 640,000 distinct CDR3 sequences, more than 20% seen once. The diagnoses drew upon clinical symptoms, serum thyroxine and TRAb, thyroid ultrasound and orbital computed tomography. The PBMCs studied were ones that came from about 9.9 ml fresh peripheral blood. General study results and limits: In simple terms, a model built on 13 V-J features told ophthalmopathy apart from stable hyperthyroidism.

CDR1 is GTSNPN, CDR2 SVGIG, per germline (reference sequence). The CDR3 sequence is 14 residues long. With V trimmed by 7 bases and J by 4 bases, 6 bases remained unmatched. This clonotype appeared a few times. As yet, its antigen is unknown. The J gene is TRBJ2-1, the V gene TRBV30, with 11 bases aligning to TRBD2. The sequenced sample consisted of blood. The clonotype comes from a man younger than 40 with Graves' ophthalmopathy. The CDR3 region has the DNA TGTGCCTATCTCGGGACTAGCGGTTACAATGAGCAGTTCTTC. Its translation is CAYLGTSGYNEQFF.